This T cell receptor (beta chain) originates from a study of Ad26.COV2.S vaccination and SARS-CoV-2 variants. The sample's treatment: 19 received Ad26.COV2.S at low or high dose, single or two shots; about 5 received placebo; per-sample allocation not given. The study sampled participants on day 63 after the first vaccine or placebo injection. The germline gives CDR1 SGDLS, CDR2 YYNGEE. V shed 0 bases and J 1 base; nucleotides not matched to a gene: 3. This CDR3 has 16 amino acids. Clones were read by immunoSEQ multiplex PCR, and TCRdb kept only the in-frame ones, dropping some. This sample has roughly 330,000 clones, with 75% to 90% found just once.

The sequence was obtained from a person between 18 and 65 years old who received the Ad26.COV2.S COVID-19 vaccine or a placebo. This specimen consisted of peripheral blood, obtained in a trial of Ad26.COV2.S vaccine versus placebo. The J gene is TRBJ2-2, the V gene TRBV9; 7 bases match TRBD2. CDR3 protein: CASSVVGGLNTGELFF. Here the CDR3 DNA reads TGTGCCAGCAGCGTAGTCGGGGGGTTGAACACCGGGGAGCTGTTTTTT.